This T cell receptor (beta chain) comes out of a study of shared clonotypes between healthy human individuals. Comment on this clone: Its antigen remains unidentified.

The authors divided CD4+ cells into CD45RA+ naive and CD45RA-negative memory subsets. The table came from immunoSEQ multiplex PCR; TCRdb's copy has only in-frame clones and leaves some out. The table has about 1 million clones, about 75% seen once. General study results and limits: Memory subsets generally showed smaller estimated richness than naive subsets did. Clonotypes not shared had lower generation probabilities than those common to all four donors.

Germline V CDR1 and CDR2: LNHDA, SQIVND (reference sequence). This CDR3 comprises 15 residues. The V end lost 6 bases, the J end lost 10 bases, and 22 bases lay between the germline ends. The receptor was isolated from a man in his late teens or twenties in good health. Material: memory CD4+ T cells sorted from blood. Subset given: CD45RA-negative fraction. This chain connects TRBV19 to TRBJ2-1, with a weak D call TRBD1 (6 bases). CDR3 in amino acids: CASRDRPFSPVEQFF. Written as DNA, the CDR3 is TGTGCCAGTAGAGACAGGCCTTTCTCACCGGTCGAGCAGTTCTTC.